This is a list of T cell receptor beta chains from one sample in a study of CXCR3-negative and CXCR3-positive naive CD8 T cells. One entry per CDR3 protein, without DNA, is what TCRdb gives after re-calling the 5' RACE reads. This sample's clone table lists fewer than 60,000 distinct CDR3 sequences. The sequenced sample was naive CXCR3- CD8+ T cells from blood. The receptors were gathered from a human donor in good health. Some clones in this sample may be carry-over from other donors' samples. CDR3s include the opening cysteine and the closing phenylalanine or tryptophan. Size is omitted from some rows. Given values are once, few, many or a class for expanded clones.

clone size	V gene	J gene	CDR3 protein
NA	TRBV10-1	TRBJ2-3	CASSERTGSSDTQYF
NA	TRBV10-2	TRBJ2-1	CASAISNQNNEQFF
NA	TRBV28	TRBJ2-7	CASSLRSLPPYEQYF
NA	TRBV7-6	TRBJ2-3	CASSLESIGDTQYF
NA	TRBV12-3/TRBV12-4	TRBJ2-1	CASLGTDYNEQFF
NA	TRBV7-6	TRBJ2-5	CASSLASNQETQYF
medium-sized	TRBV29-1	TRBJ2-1	CSVEVAGTGAIDEQFF
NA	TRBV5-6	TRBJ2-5	CASRALAGVGSGEETQYF
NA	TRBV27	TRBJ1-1	CASSPIQDIGVSFF
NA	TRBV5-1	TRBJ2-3	CASSTGSTDTQYF
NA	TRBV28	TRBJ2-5	CASLWGTGGGETQYF